The T cell receptor (beta chain) under discussion was sequenced for a study of blood T cell repertoires in COVID-19. Overall study context: Samples representing acute and convalescent COVID-19 were sourced from the United States, Italy and Spain. T cells, B-cell-depleted T cells, or PBMCs supplied cDNA or gDNA.

In the original processing: The authors estimated nucleated cell counts from reference gene primer amplification. Repertoires were generated with immunoSEQ multiplex PCR, while TCRdb's copy carries only in-frame clones and drops some. Clonal size and the V and J genes are those of that table, whereas D and trimming came from the DNA. Among tens of thousands of clones listed, approximately 90% were seen once. V gave up 4 bases and J gave up 0 bases, with 14 bases separating them. The CDR3 contains 16 residues. Germline CDR1 SGHTS, CDR2 YDEGEE. This chain links TRBV5-8 with TRBJ2-1, with a possible D match to TRBD1 (6 bases). Sequenced material: peripheral blood. The source is a man aged 60 to 75 with acute or convalescent COVID-19. The CDR3 nucleotides are TGTGCCAGCAGCCATAACAGGGCCAGCTCCTACAATGAGCAGTTCTTC. Its protein product is CASSHNRASSYNEQFF.